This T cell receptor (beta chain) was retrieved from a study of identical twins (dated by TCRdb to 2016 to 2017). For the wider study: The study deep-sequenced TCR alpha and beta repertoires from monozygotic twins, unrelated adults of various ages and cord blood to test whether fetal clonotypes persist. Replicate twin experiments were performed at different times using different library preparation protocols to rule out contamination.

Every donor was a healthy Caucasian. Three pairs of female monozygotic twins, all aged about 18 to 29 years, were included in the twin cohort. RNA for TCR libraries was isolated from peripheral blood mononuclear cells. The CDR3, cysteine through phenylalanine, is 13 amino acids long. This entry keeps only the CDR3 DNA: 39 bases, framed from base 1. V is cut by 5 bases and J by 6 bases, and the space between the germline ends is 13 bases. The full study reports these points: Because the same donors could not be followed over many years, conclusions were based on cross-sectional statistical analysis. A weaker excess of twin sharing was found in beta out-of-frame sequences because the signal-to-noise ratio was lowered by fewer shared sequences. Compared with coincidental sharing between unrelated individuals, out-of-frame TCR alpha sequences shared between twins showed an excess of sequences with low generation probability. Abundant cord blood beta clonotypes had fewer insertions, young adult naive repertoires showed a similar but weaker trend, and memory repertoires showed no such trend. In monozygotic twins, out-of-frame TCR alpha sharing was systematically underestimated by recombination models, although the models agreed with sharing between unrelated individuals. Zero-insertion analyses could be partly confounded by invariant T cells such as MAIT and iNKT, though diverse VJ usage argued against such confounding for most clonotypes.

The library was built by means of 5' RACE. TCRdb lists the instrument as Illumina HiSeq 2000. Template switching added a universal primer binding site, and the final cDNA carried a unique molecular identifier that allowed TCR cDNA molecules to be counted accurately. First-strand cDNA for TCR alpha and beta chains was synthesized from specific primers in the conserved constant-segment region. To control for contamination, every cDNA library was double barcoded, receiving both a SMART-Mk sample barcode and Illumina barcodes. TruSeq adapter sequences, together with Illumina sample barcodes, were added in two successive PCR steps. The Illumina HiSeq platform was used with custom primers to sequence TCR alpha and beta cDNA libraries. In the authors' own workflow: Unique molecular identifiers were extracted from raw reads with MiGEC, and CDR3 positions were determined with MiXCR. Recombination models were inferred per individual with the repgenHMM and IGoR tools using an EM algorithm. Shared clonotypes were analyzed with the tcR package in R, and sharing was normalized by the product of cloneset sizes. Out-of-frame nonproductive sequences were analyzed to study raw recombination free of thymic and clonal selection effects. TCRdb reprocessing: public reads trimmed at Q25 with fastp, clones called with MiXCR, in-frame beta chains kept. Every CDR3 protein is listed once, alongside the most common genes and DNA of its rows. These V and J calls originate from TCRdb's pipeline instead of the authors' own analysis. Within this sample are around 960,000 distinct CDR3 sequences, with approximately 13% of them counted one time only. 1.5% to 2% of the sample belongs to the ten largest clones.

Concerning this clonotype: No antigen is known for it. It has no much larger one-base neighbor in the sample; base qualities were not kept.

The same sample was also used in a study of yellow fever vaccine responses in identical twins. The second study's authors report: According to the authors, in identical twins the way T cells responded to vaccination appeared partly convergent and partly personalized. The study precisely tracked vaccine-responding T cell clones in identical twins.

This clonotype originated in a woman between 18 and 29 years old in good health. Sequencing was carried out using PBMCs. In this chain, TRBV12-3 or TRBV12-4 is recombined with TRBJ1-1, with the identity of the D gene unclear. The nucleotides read TGTGCCAGCAGTGGGGTCGCTGAGGCTGAAGCTTTCTTT. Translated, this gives CASSGVAEAEAFF.